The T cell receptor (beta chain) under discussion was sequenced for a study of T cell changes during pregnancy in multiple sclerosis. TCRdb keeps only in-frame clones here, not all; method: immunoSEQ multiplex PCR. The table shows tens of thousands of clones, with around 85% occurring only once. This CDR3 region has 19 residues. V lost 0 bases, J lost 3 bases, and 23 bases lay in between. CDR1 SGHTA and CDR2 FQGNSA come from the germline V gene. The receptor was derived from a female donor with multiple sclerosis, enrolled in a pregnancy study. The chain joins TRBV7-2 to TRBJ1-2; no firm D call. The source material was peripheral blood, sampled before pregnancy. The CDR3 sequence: CASSLAFPGMMDFDYGYTF. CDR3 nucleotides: TGTGCCAGCAGCTTAGCCTTCCCGGGTATGATGGATTTCGACTATGGCTACACCTTC. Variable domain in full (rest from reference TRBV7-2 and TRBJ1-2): GAGVSQSPSNKVTEKGKDVELRCDPISGHTALYWYRQSLGQGLEFLIYFQGNSAPDKSGLPSDRFSAERTGGSVSTLTIQRTQQEDSAVYLCASSLAFPGMMDFDYGYTFGSGTRLTVV.